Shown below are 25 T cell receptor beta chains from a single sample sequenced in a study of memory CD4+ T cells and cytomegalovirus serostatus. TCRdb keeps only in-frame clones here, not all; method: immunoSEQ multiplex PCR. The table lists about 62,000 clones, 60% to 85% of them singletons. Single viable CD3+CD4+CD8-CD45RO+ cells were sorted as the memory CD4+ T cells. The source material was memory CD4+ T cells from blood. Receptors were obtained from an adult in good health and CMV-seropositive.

The CDR3 protein is CASSLPGTTNEQYF. CDR3 DNA: TGCGCCAGCAGCCTGCCCGGGACAACAAACGAGCAGTACTTC. The chain combines TRBV4-1 with TRBJ2-7; weak D call: TRBD1 (6 bases). Trimming took 4 bases from V and 5 from J, leaving 15 bases between them. CDR1 MGHRA and CDR2 YSYEKL come from the germline V gene. The CDR3 is 14 residues long.

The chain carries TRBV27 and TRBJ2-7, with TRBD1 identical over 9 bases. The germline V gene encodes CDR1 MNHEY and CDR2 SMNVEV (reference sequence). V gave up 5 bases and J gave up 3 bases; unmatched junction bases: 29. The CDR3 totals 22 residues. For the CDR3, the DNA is TGTGCCAGCAGTCCCACAAACCCCAACAGGGGGCGCTTCGGTAGCGGCCTCTACGAGCAGTACTTC. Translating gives CASSPTNPNRGRFGSGLYEQYF.

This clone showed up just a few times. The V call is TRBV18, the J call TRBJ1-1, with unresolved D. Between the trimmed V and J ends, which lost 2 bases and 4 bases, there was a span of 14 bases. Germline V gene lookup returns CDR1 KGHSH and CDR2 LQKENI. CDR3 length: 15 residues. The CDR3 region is CASSPNTLGSTEAFF. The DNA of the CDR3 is TGTGCCAGCTCACCAAACACCCTGGGGAGCACTGAAGCTTTCTTT.

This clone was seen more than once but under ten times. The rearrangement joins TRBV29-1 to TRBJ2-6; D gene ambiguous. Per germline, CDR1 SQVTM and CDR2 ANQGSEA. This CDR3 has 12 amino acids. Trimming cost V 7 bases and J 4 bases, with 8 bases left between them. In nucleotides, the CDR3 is TGCAGCGCCCGCACGGGGGCCAACGTCCTGACTTTC. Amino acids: CSARTGANVLTF.

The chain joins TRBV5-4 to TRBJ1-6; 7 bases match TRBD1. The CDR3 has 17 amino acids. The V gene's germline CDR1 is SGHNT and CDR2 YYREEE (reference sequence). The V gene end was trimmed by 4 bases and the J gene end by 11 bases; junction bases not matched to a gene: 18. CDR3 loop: CASSDIKGTGVIAPLHF. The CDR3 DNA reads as TGTGCCAGCAGCGATATTAAAGGAACAGGGGTGATCGCACCCCTCCACTTT.

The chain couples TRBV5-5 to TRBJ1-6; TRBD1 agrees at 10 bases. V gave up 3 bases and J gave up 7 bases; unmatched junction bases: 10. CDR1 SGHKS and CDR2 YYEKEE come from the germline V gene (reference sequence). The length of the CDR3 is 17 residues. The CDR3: CASSSFTGTGANSPLHF. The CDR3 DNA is TGTGCCAGCAGCTCGTTTACCGGGACAGGGGCGAATTCACCCCTCCACTTT.

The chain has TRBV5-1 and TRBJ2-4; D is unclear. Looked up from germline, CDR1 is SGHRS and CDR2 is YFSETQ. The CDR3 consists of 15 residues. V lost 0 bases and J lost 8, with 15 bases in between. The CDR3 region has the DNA TGCGCCAGCAGCTTGGAGTCCCCTAGACGGGACATTCAGTACTTC. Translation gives CASSLESPRRDIQYF.

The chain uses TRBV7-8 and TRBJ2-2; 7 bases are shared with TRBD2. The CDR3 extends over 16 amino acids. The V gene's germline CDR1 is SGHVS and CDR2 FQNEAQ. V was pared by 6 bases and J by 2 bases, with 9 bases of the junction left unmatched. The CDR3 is CASSPRGGGNTGELFF. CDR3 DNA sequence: TGTGCCAGCAGTCCCCGGGGCGGGGGTAACACCGGGGAGCTGTTTTTT.

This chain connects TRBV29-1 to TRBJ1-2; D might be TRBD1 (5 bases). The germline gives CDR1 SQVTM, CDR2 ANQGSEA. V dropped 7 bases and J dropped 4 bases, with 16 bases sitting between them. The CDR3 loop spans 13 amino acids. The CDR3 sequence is CSAEGQNLYGYTF. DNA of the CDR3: TGCAGCGCTGAGGGGCAGAACCTCTATGGCTACACCTTC.

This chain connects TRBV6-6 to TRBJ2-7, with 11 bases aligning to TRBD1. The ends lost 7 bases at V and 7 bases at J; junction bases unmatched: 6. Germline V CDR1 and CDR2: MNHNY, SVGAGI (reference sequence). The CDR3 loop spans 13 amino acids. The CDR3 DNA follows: TGTGCCAGCAAGCCGGACAGGGGGCTTGAGCAGTACTTC. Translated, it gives CASKPDRGLEQYF.

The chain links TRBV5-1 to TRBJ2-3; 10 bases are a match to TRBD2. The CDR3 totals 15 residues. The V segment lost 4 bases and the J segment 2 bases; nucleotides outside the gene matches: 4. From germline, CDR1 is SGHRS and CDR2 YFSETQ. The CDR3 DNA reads TGCGCCAGCAGCGATGGACTAGCGGACACAGATACGCAGTATTTT. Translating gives CASSDGLADTDTQYF.

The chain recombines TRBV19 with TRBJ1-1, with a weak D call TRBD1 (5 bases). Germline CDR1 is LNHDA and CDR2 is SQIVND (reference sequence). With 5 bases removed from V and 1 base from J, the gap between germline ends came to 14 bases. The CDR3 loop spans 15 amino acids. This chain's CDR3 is CASSPRRGGNTEAFF. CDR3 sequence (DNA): TGTGCCAGTAGTCCCCGACGGGGCGGGAACACTGAAGCTTTCTTT. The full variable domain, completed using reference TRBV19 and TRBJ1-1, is DGGITQSPKYLFRKEGQNVTLSCEQNLNHDAMYWYRQDPGQGLRLIYYSQIVNDFQKGDIAEGYSVSREKKESFPLTVTSAQKNPTAFYLCASSPRRGGNTEAFFGQGTRLTVV.

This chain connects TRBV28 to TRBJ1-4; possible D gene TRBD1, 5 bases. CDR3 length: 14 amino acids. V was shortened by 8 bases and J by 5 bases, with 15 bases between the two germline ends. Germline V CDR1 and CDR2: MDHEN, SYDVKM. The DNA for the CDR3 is TGTGCCAGCGGTGCCGGGACCGAAAATGAAAAACTGTTTTTT. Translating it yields CASGAGTENEKLFF.

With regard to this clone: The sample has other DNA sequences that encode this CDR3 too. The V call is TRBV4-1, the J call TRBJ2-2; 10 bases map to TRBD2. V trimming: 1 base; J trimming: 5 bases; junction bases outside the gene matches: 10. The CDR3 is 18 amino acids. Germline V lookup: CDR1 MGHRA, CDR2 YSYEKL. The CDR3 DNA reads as TGCGCCAGCAGCCAAGGCGGGCTAGCGGGAGTAGGGACCGGGGAGCTGTTTTTT. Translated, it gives CASSQGGLAGVGTGELFF.

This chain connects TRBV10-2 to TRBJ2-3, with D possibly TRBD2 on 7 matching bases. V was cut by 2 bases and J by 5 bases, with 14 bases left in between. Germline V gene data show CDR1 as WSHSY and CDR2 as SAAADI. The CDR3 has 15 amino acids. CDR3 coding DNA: TGCGCCAGCAGTGAGCAGGCGGGGGCCAAAGATACGCAGTATTTT. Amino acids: CASSEQAGAKDTQYF.

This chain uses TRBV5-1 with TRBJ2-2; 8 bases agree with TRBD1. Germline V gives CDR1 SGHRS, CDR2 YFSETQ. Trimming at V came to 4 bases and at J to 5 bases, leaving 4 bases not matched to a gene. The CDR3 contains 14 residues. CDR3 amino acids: CASSPRTGTGELFF. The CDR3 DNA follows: TGCGCCAGCAGCCCTCGGACAGGGACCGGGGAGCTGTTTTTT.

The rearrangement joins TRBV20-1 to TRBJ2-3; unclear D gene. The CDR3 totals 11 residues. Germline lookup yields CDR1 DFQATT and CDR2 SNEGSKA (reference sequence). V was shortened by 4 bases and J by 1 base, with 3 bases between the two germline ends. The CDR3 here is CSAIGTDTQYF. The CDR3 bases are TGCAGTGCTATTGGCACAGATACGCAGTATTTT.

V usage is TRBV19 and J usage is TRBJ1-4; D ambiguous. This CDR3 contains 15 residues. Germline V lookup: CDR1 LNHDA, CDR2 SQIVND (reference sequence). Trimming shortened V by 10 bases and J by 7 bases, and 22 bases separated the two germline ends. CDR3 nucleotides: TGTGCCATCCCCCCGAATACGACCCGGGGTGAAAAACTGTTTTTT. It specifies CAIPPNTTRGEKLFF.

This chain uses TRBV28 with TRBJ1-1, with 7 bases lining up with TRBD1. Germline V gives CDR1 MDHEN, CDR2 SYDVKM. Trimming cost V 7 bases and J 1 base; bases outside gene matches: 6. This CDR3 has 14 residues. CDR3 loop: CASTVTGTNTEAFF. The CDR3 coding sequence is TGTGCCAGCACGGTGACAGGGACGAACACTGAAGCTTTCTTT.

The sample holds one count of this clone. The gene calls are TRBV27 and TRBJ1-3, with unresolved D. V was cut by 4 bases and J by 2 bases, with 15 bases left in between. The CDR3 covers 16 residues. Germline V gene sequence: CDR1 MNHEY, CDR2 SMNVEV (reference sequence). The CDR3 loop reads CASSSRRIETGNTIYF. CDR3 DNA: TGTGCCAGCAGTTCTCGAAGGATCGAGACTGGAAACACCATATATTTT.

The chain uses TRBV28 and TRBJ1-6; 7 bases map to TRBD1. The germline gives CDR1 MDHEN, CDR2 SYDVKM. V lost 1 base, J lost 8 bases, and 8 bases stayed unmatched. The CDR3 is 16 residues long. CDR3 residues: CASSLYPQGIDSPLHF. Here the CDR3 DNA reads TGTGCCAGCAGTTTATATCCACAGGGGATTGATTCACCCCTCCACTTT.

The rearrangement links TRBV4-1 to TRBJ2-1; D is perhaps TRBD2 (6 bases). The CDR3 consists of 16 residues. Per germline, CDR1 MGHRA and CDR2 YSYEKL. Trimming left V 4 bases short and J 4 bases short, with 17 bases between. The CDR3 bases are TGCGCCAGCAGCCCAGGGTCCGGGAGACCTTACAATGAGCAGTTCTTC. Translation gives CASSPGSGRPYNEQFF.

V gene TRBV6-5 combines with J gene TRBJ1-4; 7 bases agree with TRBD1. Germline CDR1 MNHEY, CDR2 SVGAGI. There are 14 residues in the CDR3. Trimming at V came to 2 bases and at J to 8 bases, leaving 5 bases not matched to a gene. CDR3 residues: CASSYQGVDEKLFF. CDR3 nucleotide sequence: TGTGCCAGCAGTTACCAGGGGGTTGACGAAAAACTGTTTTTT.

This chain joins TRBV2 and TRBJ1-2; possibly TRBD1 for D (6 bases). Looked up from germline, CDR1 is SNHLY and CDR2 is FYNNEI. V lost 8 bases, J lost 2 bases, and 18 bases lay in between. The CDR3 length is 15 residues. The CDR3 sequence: CASLNPYRVNYGYTF. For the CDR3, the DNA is TGTGCCAGCCTTAACCCGTACAGGGTCAACTATGGCTACACCTTC.

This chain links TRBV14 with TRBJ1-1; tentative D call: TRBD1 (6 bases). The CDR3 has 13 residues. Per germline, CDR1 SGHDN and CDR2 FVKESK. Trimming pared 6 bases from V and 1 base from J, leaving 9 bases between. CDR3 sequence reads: CASRPQGNTEAFF. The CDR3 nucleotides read TGTGCCAGCAGGCCACAGGGGAACACTGAAGCTTTCTTT. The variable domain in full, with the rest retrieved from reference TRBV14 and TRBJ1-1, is EAGVTQFPSHSVIEKGQTVTLRCDPISGHDNLYWYRRVMGKEIKFLLHFVKESKQDESGMPNNRFLAERTGGTYSTLKVQPAELEDSGVYFCASRPQGNTEAFFGQGTRLTVV.